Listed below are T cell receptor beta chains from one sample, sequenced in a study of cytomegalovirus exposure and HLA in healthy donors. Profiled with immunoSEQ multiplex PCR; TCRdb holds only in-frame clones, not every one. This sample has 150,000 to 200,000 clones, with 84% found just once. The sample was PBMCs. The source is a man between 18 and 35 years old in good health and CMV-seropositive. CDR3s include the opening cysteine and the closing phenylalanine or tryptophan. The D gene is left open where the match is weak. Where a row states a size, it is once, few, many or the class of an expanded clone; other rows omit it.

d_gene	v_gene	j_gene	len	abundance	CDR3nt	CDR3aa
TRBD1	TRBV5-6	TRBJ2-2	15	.	TGTGCCAGCACCTTGACAGGGGGGAACACCGGGGAGCTGTTTTTT	CASTLTGGNTGELFF
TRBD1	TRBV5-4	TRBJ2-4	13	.	TGTGCCAGCAGTTTTGGAACAGGGGGTTTTCAGTACTTC	CASSFGTGGFQYF
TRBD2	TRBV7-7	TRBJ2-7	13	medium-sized	TGTGCCGCGGCGGGGGGGAGGGCCGGGACGCAGTACTTC	CAAAGGRAGTQYF
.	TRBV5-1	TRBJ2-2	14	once	TGCGCCAGCAGCCCGGGAACTAACACCGGGGAGCTGTTTTTT	CASSPGTNTGELFF
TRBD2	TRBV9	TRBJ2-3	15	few	TGTGCCAGCAGCGCCACTAGCGGGAGTCCTGATACGCAGTATTTT	CASSATSGSPDTQYF
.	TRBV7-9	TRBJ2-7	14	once	TGTGCCAGCAGCTTAGGGGGCGGTCCCTACGAGCAGTACTTC	CASSLGGGPYEQYF
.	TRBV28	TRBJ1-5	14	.	TGTGCCAGCAGTTACGCCCAGGGCGGTCAGCCCCAGCATTTT	CASSYAQGGQPQHF
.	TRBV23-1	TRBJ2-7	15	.	TGCGCCAGCAGTTACCGGCCCCGGGTGGGCTACGAGCAGTACTTC	CASSYRPRVGYEQYF
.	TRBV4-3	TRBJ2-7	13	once	TGCGCCAGCAGCCAAGTGTTAGGGGACGAGCAGTACTTC	CASSQVLGDEQYF
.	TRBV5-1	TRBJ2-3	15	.	TGCGCCAGCAGCTTGAACAGCGGAAGCACAGATACGCAGTATTTT	CASSLNSGSTDTQYF
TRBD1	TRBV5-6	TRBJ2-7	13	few	TGTGCCAGCAGCTACGGGACAGGCGGGGAGCAGTACTTC	CASSYGTGGEQYF
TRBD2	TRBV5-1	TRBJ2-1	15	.	TGCGCCAGTAGAAGCAGGACTAGCGAGGGCAATGAGCAGTTCTTC	CASRSRTSEGNEQFF
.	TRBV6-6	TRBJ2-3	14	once	TGTGCCAGCAACTCAATTCAGGCCACAGATACGCAGTATTTT	CASNSIQATDTQYF
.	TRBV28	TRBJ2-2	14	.	TGTGCCACCAGGGGAGGGTGGAACACCGGGGAGCTGTTTTTT	CATRGGWNTGELFF
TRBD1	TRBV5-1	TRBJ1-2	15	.	TGCGCCAGCAGCTGGGAGAACAGGGGGAGGAACGGCTACACCTTC	CASSWENRGRNGYTF
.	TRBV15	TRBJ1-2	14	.	TGTGCCACCAGCAGATCGGCAGGGAACTATGGCTACACCTTC	CATSRSAGNYGYTF